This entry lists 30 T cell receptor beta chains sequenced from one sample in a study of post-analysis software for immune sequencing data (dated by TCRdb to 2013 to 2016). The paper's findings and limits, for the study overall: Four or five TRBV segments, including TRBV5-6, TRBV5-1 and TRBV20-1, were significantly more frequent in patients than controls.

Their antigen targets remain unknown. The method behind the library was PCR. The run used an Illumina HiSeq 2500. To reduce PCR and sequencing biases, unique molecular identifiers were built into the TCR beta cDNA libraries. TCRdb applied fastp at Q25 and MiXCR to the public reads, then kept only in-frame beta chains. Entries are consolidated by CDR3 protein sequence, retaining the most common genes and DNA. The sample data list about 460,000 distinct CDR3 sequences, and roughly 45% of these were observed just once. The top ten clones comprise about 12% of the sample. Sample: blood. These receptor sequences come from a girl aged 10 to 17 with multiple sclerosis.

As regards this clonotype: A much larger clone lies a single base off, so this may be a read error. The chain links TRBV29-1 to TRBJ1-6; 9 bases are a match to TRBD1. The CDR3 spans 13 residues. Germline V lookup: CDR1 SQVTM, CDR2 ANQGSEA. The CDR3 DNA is TGCAGCGTGATGGACAGGGGAGGCTCACCCCCCCACTTT. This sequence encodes CSVMDRGGSPPHF.

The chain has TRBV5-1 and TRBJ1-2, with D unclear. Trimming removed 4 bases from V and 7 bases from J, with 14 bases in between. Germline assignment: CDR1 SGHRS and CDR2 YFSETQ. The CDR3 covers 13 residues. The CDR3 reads CASSVQSSVGYTF. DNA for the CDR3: TGCGCCAGCAGCGTCCAGAGTTCAGTTGGCTACACCTTC.

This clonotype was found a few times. The CDR3 spells CASRGGGRDYGYTF. The CDR3 DNA follows: TGTGCCAGCAGAGGTGGAGGGAGGGACTATGGCTACACCTTC. The genes are TRBV5-4 and TRBJ1-2, with unresolved D. The CDR3 spans 14 residues. The germline CDR1 and CDR2 sequences are SGHNT and YYREEE (reference sequence). V lost 5 bases to trimming and J lost 3 bases, with 14 bases between them.

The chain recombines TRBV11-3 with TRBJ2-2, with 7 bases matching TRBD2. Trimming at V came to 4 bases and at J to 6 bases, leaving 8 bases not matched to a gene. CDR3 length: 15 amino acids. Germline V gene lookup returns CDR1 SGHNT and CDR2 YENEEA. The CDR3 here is CASSSGIAGPGELFF. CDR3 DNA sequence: TGTGCCAGCAGCTCCGGGATAGCGGGTCCCGGGGAGCTGTTTTTT.

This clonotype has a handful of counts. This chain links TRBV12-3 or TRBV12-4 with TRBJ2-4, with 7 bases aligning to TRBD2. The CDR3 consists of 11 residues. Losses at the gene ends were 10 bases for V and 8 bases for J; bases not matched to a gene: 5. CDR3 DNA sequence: TGTGCCATCACGGCGGGGGACATTCAGTACTTC. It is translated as CAITAGDIQYF.

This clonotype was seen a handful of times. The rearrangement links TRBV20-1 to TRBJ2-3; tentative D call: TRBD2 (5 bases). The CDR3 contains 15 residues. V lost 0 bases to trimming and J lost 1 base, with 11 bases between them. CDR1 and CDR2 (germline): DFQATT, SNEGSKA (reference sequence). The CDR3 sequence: CSARDDGIRTDTQYF. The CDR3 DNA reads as TGCAGTGCTAGAGATGACGGGATCCGCACAGATACGCAGTATTTT.

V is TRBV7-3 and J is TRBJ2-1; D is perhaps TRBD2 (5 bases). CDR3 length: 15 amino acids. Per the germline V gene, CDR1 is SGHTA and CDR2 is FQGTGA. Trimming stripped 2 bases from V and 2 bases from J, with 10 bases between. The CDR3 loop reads CASSLGSFPYNEQFF. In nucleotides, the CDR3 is TGTGCCAGCAGCTTAGGGAGTTTTCCCTACAATGAGCAGTTCTTC.

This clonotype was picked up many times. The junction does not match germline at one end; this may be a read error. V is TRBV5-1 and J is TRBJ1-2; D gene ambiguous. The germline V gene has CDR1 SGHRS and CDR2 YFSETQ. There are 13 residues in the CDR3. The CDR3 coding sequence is TGTGCCAGCAGCTTGGTTGGCAACTATGGCTACACCTTC. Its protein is CASSLVGNYGYTF.

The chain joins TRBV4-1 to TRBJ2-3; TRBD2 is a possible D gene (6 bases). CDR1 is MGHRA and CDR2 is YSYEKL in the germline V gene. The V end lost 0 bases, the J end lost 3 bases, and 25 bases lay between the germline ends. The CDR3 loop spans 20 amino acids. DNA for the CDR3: TGCGCCAGCAGCCAAGAAGGCCCCTCTTCCGGGAGAGGCAGGACAGATACGCAGTATTTT. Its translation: CASSQEGPSSGRGRTDTQYF.

The CDR3 DNA follows: TGCAGCGACCGACGGAGGAACAATGAGCAGTTCTTC. Protein product: CSDRRRNNEQFF. This chain joins TRBV29-1 and TRBJ2-1; perhaps TRBD2 as D (5 bases). This CDR3 is built from 12 residues. Germline V lookup: CDR1 SQVTM, CDR2 ANQGSEA. V gave up 7 bases and J gave up 5 bases, with 12 bases separating them.

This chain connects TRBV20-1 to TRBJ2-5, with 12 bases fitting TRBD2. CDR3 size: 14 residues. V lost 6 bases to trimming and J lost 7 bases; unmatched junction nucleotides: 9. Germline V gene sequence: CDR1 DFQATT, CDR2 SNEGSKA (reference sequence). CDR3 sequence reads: CSALKLAGGGTQYF. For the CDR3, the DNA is TGCAGTGCACTCAAACTAGCGGGAGGCGGGACCCAGTACTTC.

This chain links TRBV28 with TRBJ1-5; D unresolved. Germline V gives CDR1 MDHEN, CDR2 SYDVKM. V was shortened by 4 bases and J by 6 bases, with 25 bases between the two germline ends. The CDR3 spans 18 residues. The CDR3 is CASSSDPGRPKLSQPQHF. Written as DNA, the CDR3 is TGTGCCAGCAGTTCGGACCCAGGCCGGCCAAAACTTAGTCAGCCCCAGCATTTT.

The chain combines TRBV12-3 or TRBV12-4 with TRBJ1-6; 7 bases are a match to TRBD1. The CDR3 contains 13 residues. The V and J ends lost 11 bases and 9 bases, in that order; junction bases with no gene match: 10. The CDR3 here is CAGTDRESSPLHF. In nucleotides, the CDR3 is TGTGCCGGCACCGACAGGGAGAGTTCACCCCTCCACTTT.

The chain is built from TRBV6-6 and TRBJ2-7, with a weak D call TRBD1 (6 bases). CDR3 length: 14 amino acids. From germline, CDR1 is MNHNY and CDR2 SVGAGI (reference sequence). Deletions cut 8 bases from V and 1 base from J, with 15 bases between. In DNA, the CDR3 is TGTGCCAGCCTGGACAGCAGAACTTCCTACGAGCAGTACTTC. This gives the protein CASLDSRTSYEQYF.

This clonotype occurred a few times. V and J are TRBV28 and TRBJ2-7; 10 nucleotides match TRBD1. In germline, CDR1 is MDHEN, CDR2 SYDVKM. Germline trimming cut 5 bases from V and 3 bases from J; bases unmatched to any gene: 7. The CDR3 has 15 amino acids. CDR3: CASSDPGQGIYEQYF. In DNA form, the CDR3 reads TGTGCCAGCAGTGACCCGGGACAGGGGATCTACGAGCAGTACTTC.

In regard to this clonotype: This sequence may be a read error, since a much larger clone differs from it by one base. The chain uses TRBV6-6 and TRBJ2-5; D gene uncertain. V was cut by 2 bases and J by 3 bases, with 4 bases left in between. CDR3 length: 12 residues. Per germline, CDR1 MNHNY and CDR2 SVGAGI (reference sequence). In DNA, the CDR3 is TGTGCCAGCAGTTACGCCAAAGAGACCCAGTACTTC. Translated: CASSYAKETQYF.

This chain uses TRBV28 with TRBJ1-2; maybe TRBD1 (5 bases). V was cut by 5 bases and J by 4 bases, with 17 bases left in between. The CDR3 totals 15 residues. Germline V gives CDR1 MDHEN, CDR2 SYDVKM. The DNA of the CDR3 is TGTGCCAGCAGTCCCCCCTCTGGGGCGGTCTATGGCTACACCTTC. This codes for CASSPPSGAVYGYTF.

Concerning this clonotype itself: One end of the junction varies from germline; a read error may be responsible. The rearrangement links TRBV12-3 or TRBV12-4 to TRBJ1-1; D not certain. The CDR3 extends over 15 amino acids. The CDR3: CASSFRNLYDTGAFF. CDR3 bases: TGTGCCAGCAGTTTTCGGAACCTTTACGACACTGGAGCTTTCTTT.

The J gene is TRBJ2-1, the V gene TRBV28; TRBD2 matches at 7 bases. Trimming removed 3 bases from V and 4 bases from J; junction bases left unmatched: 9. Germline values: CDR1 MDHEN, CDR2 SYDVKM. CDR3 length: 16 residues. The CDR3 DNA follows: TGTGCCAGCAGTTTCGGGGGGAGGGCCTGGTACAATGAGCAGTTCTTC. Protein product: CASSFGGRAWYNEQFF.

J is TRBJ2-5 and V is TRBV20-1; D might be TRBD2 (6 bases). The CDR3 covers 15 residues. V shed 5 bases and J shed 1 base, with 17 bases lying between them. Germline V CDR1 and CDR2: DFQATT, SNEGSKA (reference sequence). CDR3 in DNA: TGCAGTGCTGGTGCTCAGGGACTGACCCAAGAGACCCAGTACTTC. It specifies CSAGAQGLTQETQYF.

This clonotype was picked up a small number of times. CDR3 amino acids: CATKGGSKEEQFF. In DNA form, the CDR3 reads TGTGCCACCAAGGGAGGTTCCAAGGAGGAGCAGTTCTTC. The chain recombines TRBV15 with TRBJ2-1; possibly TRBD2 for D (6 bases). Germline V gene lookup returns CDR1 LNHNV and CDR2 YYDKDF (reference sequence). Trimming stripped 7 bases from V and 10 bases from J, with 17 bases between. CDR3 length: 13 residues.

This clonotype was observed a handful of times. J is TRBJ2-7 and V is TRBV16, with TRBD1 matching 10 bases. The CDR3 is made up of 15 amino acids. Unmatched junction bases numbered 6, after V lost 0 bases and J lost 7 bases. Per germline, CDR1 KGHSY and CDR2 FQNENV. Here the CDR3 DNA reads TGTGCCAGCAGCCAATCCCTCCAGGACAGGGGGGAGCAGTACTTC. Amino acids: CASSQSLQDRGEQYF.

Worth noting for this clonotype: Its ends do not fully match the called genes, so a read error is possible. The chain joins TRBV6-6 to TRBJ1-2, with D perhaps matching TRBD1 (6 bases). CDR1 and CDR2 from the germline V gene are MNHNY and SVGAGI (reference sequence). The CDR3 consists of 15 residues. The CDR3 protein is CTSSYVPGQNYGYTF. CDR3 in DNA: TGTACCAGCAGTTACGTCCCTGGACAGAACTATGGCTACACCTTC.

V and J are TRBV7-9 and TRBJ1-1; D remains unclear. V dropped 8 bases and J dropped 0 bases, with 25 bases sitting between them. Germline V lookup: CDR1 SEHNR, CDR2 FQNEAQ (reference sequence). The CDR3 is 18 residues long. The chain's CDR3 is CASSSPDGNDIMNTEAFF. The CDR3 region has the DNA TGTGCCAGCTCAAGCCCGGACGGAAACGACATAATGAACACTGAAGCTTTCTTT.

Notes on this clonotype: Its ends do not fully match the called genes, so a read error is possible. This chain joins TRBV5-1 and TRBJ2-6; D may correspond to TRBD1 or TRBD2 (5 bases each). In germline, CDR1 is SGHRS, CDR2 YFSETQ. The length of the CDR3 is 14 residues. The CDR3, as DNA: TGCGCCAGCGATTGGGGAGCTGGGGCCAACATCCTGACTTTC. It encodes CASDWGAGANILTF.

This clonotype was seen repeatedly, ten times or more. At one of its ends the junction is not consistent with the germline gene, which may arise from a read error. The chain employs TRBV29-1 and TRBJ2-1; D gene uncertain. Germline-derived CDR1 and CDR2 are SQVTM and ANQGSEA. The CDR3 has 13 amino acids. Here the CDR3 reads CSIEDPLGRQQFF. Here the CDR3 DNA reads TGCAGCATTGAGGACCCCTTAGGCAGACAGCAGTTCTTC.

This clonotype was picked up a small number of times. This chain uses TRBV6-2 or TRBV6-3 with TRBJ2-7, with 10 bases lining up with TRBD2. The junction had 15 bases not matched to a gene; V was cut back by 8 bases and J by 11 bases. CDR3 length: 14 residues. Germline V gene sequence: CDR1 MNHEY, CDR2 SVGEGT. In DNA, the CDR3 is TGTGCCAGCTCCCACCAGGCTAGCGGGGGCCGAGAGTACTTC. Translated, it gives CASSHQASGGREYF.

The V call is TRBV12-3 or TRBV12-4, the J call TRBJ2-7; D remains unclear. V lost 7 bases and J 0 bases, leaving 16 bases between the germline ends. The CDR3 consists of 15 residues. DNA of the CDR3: TGTGCCAGCACGCCAGCCGGCGCTAGCTCCTACGAGCAGTACTTC. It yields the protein CASTPAGASSYEQYF.

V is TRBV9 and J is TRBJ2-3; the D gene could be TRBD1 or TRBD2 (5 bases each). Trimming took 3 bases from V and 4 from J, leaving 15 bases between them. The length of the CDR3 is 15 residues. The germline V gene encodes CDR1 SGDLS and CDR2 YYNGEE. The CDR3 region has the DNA TGTGCCAGCAGCGCCGCTGGGACGGCGGCAGATACGCAGTATTTT. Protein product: CASSAAGTAADTQYF.

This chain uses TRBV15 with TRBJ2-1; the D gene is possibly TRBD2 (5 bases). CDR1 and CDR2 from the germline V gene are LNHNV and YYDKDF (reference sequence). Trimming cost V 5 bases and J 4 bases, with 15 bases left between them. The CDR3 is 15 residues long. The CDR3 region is CATSSRRGLYNEQFF. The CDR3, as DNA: TGTGCCACCAGCTCCCGCCGAGGGTTGTACAATGAGCAGTTCTTC.